The rows below give T cell receptor beta chains drawn from one sample of a study of cytomegalovirus exposure and HLA in healthy donors. Sequenced by immunoSEQ multiplex PCR; TCRdb stores in-frame clones only, minus some. The sample lists about 200,000 clones; 75% to 85% were seen once. Sample: PBMCs. These receptors were taken from a woman aged 40 to 50 in good health and CMV-seronegative. The CDR3 runs from the conserved cysteine through the conserved F or W. The D gene is left open where the match is weak. Rows give clone size only sometimes, using once, few, many, or a class for an expanded clone.

d_call | j_call | v_call | clone_size | cdr3_aa | cdr3_nt
NA | TRBJ1-2 | TRBV5-1 | NA | CASSDAQGNYGYTF | TGCGCCAGCAGCGACGCACAGGGAAACTATGGCTACACCTTC
NA | TRBJ1-4 | TRBV7-9 | once | CASSLMAEKLFF | TGTGCCAGCAGCTTGATGGCTGAAAAACTGTTTTTT
NA | TRBJ1-1 | TRBV18 | NA | CASSPHREMNTEAFF | TGTGCCAGCTCACCTCACAGGGAAATGAACACTGAAGCTTTCTTT
TRBD2 | TRBJ2-2 | TRBV9 | NA | CASSASLDASGSPLSGELFF | TGTGCCAGCAGCGCCTCCCTTGATGCTAGCGGGAGCCCGTTGTCCGGGGAGCTGTTTTTT
TRBD2 | TRBJ2-1 | TRBV27 | NA | CASSLSSGSYNEQFF | TGTGCCAGCAGTTTATCTAGCGGGAGTTACAATGAGCAGTTCTTC
NA | TRBJ2-1 | TRBV4-1 | NA | CASSQDARGGDEQFF | TGCGCCAGCAGCCAAGATGCTAGGGGGGGGGATGAGCAGTTCTTC
NA | TRBJ1-3 | TRBV27 | NA | CASSPRGAGNTIYF | TGTGCCAGCAGTCCTAGGGGCGCGGGAAACACCATATATTTT
TRBD1 | TRBJ1-5 | TRBV28 | NA | CASSFLTTGSNQPQHF | TGTGCCAGCAGTTTCTTGACGACAGGGAGCAATCAGCCCCAGCATTTT
TRBD1 | TRBJ1-2 | TRBV27 | NA | CASSRRRQGNYGYTF | TGTGCCAGCAGTCGGCGTCGACAGGGAAACTATGGCTACACCTTC
TRBD2 | TRBJ2-3 | TRBV5-1 | NA | CASSLRLASTDTQYF | TGCGCCAGCAGCCTAAGACTAGCAAGCACAGATACGCAGTATTTT
TRBD2 | TRBJ2-1 | TRBV27 | once | CASSFGMRSGSNANEQFF | TGTGCCAGCAGTTTTGGGATGAGAAGCGGGAGTAATGCTAATGAGCAGTTCTTC
NA | TRBJ2-7 | TRBV29-1 | NA | CSVGTPSSYEQYF | TGCAGCGTCGGGACACCGAGCTCCTACGAGCAGTACTTC
TRBD1 | TRBJ2-1 | TRBV6-4 | medium-sized | CASSSRQGDYNEQFF | TGTGCCAGCAGTTCCAGACAGGGAGACTACAATGAGCAGTTCTTC
TRBD2 | TRBJ2-1 | TRBV27 | NA | CASRGLAGDEQFF | TGTGCCAGCAGAGGACTAGCGGGAGATGAGCAGTTCTTC
NA | TRBJ1-5 | TRBV7-8 | NA | CASSLVGGQNQPQHF | TGTGCCAGCAGCTTAGTGGGGGGGCAAAATCAGCCCCAGCATTTT
TRBD1 | TRBJ1-2 | TRBV6-1 | few | CASSDAGTAGYTF | TGTGCCAGCAGTGACGCTGGGACAGCTGGCTACACCTTC
NA | TRBJ2-7 | TRBV7-2 | medium-sized | CASSLTGQYYEQYF | TGTGCCAGCAGCTTAACAGGACAATACTACGAGCAGTACTTC
NA | TRBJ2-5 | TRBV4-1 | NA | CASSLDRSQETQYF | TGCGCCAGCAGCCTCGATCGGTCCCAAGAGACCCAGTACTTC
NA | TRBJ2-7 | TRBV7-6 | NA | CASSLTDSSSYEQYF | TGTGCCAGCAGCTTAACGGACAGTAGCTCCTACGAGCAGTACTTC
NA | TRBJ1-1 | TRBV29-1 | NA | CSVVLRSNTEAFF | TGCAGCGTTGTTTTGCGATCGAACACTGAAGCTTTCTTT
NA | TRBJ2-7 | TRBV11-2 | NA | CASSLVPGPLGYEQYF | TGTGCCAGCAGCTTAGTCCCAGGGCCCTTAGGGTACGAGCAGTACTTC
TRBD2 | TRBJ2-1 | TRBV19 | NA | CASSIGTSGSFQFF | TGTGCCAGTAGTATTGGTACTAGCGGGAGTTTCCAGTTCTTC
TRBD2 | TRBJ2-7 | TRBV5-4 | NA | CASAAGLAAYEQYF | TGTGCCTCAGCAGCTGGACTAGCGGCCTACGAGCAGTACTTC
NA | TRBJ2-7 | TRBV28 | NA | CASSFILVLGAKSHEQYF | TGTGCCAGCAGTTTTATCTTAGTTCTTGGGGCGAAGTCCCACGAGCAGTACTTC
TRBD1 | TRBJ1-1 | TRBV6-6 | NA | CASSGQGAAEAFF | TGTGCCAGCAGCGGACAGGGGGCGGCTGAAGCTTTCTTT
TRBD1 | TRBJ1-2 | TRBV4-1 | NA | CASSLRTGYDYGYTF | TGCGCCAGCAGCCTGAGGACAGGGTACGACTATGGCTACACCTTC
NA | TRBJ2-3 | TRBV9 | NA | CASSGKVGGDAPLDTQYF | TGTGCCAGCAGCGGGAAGGTTGGCGGAGACGCCCCTTTGGATACGCAGTATTTT
NA | TRBJ1-1 | TRBV30 | NA | CAWSGKTRGQNTEAFF | TGTGCCTGGAGTGGGAAAACACGAGGTCAAAACACTGAAGCTTTCTTT
TRBD1 | TRBJ1-4 | TRBV28 | NA | CASSIVTGAKLFF | TGTGCCAGCAGTATTGTGACAGGGGCAAAACTGTTTTTT
NA | TRBJ2-1 | TRBV19 | NA | CASSIPNYNEQFF | TGTGCCAGTAGTATCCCTAACTACAATGAGCAGTTCTTC
TRBD1 | TRBJ2-1 | TRBV18 | once | CASSPGRGNEQFF | TGTGCCAGCTCACCAGGCAGGGGGAATGAGCAGTTCTTC
NA | TRBJ2-7 | TRBV2 | NA | CASSAQGNRYEQYF | TGTGCCAGCAGTGCCCAGGGCAACCGCTACGAGCAGTACTTC
TRBD1 | TRBJ1-1 | TRBV27 | NA | CASGQVLGTEAFF | TGTGCCAGCGGACAGGTCTTGGGCACTGAAGCTTTCTTT
TRBD2 | TRBJ2-2 | TRBV11-2 | NA | CASSPGTSGRIGELFF | TGTGCCAGCAGCCCGGGGACTAGCGGGAGGATAGGGGAGCTGTTTTTT
TRBD1 | TRBJ2-7 | TRBV27 | NA | CASSPGRLKGQGFYEQYF | TGTGCCAGCAGTCCGGGGAGGTTGAAGGGACAGGGATTCTACGAGCAGTACTTC
NA | TRBJ2-3 | TRBV7-3 | NA | CASSFGATDTQYF | TGTGCCAGCAGCTTCGGAGCGACAGATACGCAGTATTTT
NA | TRBJ1-1 | TRBV5-1 | NA | CASSLMGAANTEAFF | TGCGCCAGCAGCTTGATGGGGGCCGCGAACACTGAAGCTTTCTTT
TRBD2 | TRBJ2-5 | TRBV27 | NA | CASGRGLAGLETQYF | TGTGCCAGCGGGAGGGGACTAGCGGGATTAGAGACCCAGTACTTC
NA | TRBJ2-7 | TRBV27 | NA | CASSRSYEQYF | TGTGCCAGCAGTCGCTCCTACGAGCAGTACTTC
NA | TRBJ1-1 | TRBV5-5 | NA | CASSFPGIEAFF | TGTGCCAGCAGCTTCCCCGGGATCGAAGCTTTCTTT
NA | TRBJ2-1 | TRBV10-3 | few | CAISPQGTYNEQFF | TGTGCCATCAGCCCCCAGGGAACCTACAATGAGCAGTTCTTC
NA | TRBJ2-6 | TRBV6-1 | NA | CASSADSSGANVLTF | TGTGCCAGCAGTGCGGACAGCTCTGGGGCCAACGTCCTGACTTTC
TRBD1 | TRBJ2-4 | TRBV7-9 | NA | CASSLIPGQATKNIQYF | TGTGCCAGCAGCTTAATACCGGGACAGGCTACCAAAAACATTCAGTACTTC
TRBD1 | TRBJ2-1 | TRBV18 | NA | CASETGQSGEQFF | TGTGCCAGCGAAACGGGACAGTCGGGTGAGCAGTTCTTC
NA | TRBJ2-3 | TRBV5-1 | NA | CASSLEGTLTQYF | TGCGCCAGCAGCTTGGAAGGGACTTTGACGCAGTATTTT
NA | TRBJ2-1 | TRBV6-6 | NA | CASSGGTGHYNEQFF | TGTGCCAGCAGCGGCGGGACGGGCCACTACAATGAGCAGTTCTTC
TRBD1 | TRBJ2-6 | TRBV28 | NA | CASSLDRGSFLISGANVLTF | TGTGCCAGCAGTTTGGACAGGGGGAGTTTCTTGATCTCTGGGGCCAACGTCCTGACTTTC
TRBD2 | TRBJ2-1 | TRBV5-1 | NA | CASSPQGLDSNEQFF | TGCGCCAGCAGCCCCCAGGGACTAGACTCAAATGAGCAGTTCTTC
NA | TRBJ1-4 | TRBV6-1 | NA | CASSPGAANEKLFF | TGTGCCAGCAGTCCAGGGGCAGCTAATGAAAAACTGTTTTTT
NA | TRBJ2-3 | TRBV28 | NA | CASSFPQSTDTQYF | TGTGCCAGCAGTTTCCCCCAGAGCACAGATACGCAGTATTTT
TRBD2 | TRBJ2-3 | TRBV30 | NA | CAWSGGTSGFTDTQYF | TGTGCCTGGAGTGGGGGGACTAGCGGTTTCACAGATACGCAGTATTTT
TRBD2 | TRBJ2-1 | TRBV28 | NA | CASRTQGGLAAHNEQFF | TGTGCCAGCAGGACCCAGGGGGGACTAGCGGCCCACAATGAGCAGTTCTTC
NA | TRBJ2-7 | TRBV5-1 | NA | CASSPDAKRGEQYF | TGCGCCAGCAGCCCTGACGCGAAACGAGGCGAGCAGTACTTC
NA | TRBJ1-2 | TRBV5-1 | NA | CASSPGSRAGYGYTF | TGCGCCAGCAGCCCTGGTTCGAGGGCGGGATATGGCTACACCTTC